This T cell receptor beta chain was sequenced in a study of Ad26.COV2.S vaccination and SARS-CoV-2 variants. Regarding the study as a whole: Vaccinees showed greater spike-specific TCR breadth than placebo recipients. Quantification of TCR breadth and depth may have yielded underestimates of total T cell responses. Reports say spike-specific CD8+ and CD4+ T cell responses covered substantial breadth after vaccination.

Treatment noted: around 19 received Ad26.COV2.S at low or high dose, single or two shots; 5 received placebo; per-sample allocation not given. Sampling was done on day 63 after the first vaccine or placebo injection. The donor was a Boston adult aged 18-55 years. About this clone: What it recognizes is unknown. This CDR3 is also generated by other DNA sequences in the sample.

TCRdb's copy holds only in-frame clones and misses some; the assay was immunoSEQ multiplex PCR. The table lists almost 400,000 clones, around 89% of them singletons, with under 2% in the top ten. CDR3 length equals 11 residues. Looked up from germline, CDR1 is SNHLY and CDR2 is FYNNEI. V was trimmed by 8 bases and J by 5 bases, leaving 9 bases between them. The gene calls are TRBV2 and TRBJ2-5; weak D call: TRBD2 (5 bases). The origin of this receptor is a person between 18 and 60 years old who received the Ad26.COV2.S COVID-19 vaccine or a placebo. The sequences come from peripheral blood, collected in a trial of Ad26.COV2.S vaccine versus placebo. The CDR3 nucleotides are TGTGCCAGCCGGGGTTGGGAGACCCAGTACTTC. Its protein is CASRGWETQYF. The full variable domain, rest sourced from reference TRBV2 and TRBJ2-5, is EPEVTQTPSHQVTQMGQEVILRCVPISNHLYFYWYRQILGQKVEFLVSFYNNEISEKSEIFDDQFSVERPDGSNFTLKIRSTKLEDSAMYFCASRGWETQYFGPGTRLLVL.